This T cell receptor (beta chain) was observed in a study of CD8 T cells in ankylosing spondylitis. This clonotype was counted only a few times. Its cognate antigen is unknown. TCRdb recomputed calls from the 5' RACE reads with MiXCR, one row per CDR3 protein. The table lists 670,000 or so distinct CDR3 sequences, roughly 20% of them singletons. This CDR3 is 12 amino acids long. V lost 10 bases, J lost 1 base, and 10 bases lay in between. Germline V gives CDR1 SNHLY, CDR2 FYNNEI. The study's findings and limits: Ankylosing spondylitis blood appeared to carry a characteristic TCR beta motif of several highly homologous variants.

The material sequenced was blood, either unsorted or a sorted T cell fraction (not recorded which). This chain links TRBV2 with TRBJ2-5, with D tentatively TRBD2 (6 bases). The receptor was derived from a male donor with ankylosing spondylitis. The DNA for the CDR3 is TGTGCCATCGGACTACTCCAAGAGACCCAGTACTTC. Its protein is CAIGLLQETQYF. The whole variable domain, filled in from reference TRBV2 and TRBJ2-5, reads EPEVTQTPSHQVTQMGQEVILRCVPISNHLYFYWYRQILGQKVEFLVSFYNNEISEKSEIFDDQFSVERPDGSNFTLKIRSTKLEDSAMYFCAIGLLQETQYFGPGTRLLVL.